These T cell receptor beta chains were read from a single sample in a study of response to subunit inactivated influenza vaccine. TCRdb re-called the RT-PCR reads with MiXCR, one entry per CDR3 protein. The repertoire holds a few hundred thousand distinct CDR3 sequences, with around 15% as singletons. The sample was PBMCs from blood, taken about 12 days after vaccination. All receptors derive from a man aged 45 to 65 who received an inactivated influenza vaccine. CDR3s include the opening cysteine and the closing phenylalanine or tryptophan. A D gene is named only where the DNA matches it firmly. Some rows have no size entry. The others give once, few or many, or a class for an expanded clone.

.	TRBJ2-5	TRBV7-9	.	TGTGCCAGCAGCGTTGGCCGGCTAGCGACGGAGACCCAGTACTTC	CASSVGRLATETQYF
.	TRBJ1-5	TRBV19	.	TGTGCCAGTCGATCACAGGGTCAGAGCAATCAGCCCCAGCATTTT	CASRSQGQSNQPQHF
many	TRBJ2-7	TRBV12-3/TRBV12-4	TRBD1	TGTGCCAGCAGCCGGACAGGGGGTTACGAGCAGTACTTC	CASSRTGGYEQYF
.	TRBJ1-2	TRBV4-2	.	TGTGCCAGCAGCCACCTACAGGGACGCAAGCTCTATGGCTACACCTTC	CASSHLQGRKLYGYTF
many	TRBJ2-7	TRBV24-1	.	TGTGCCACCAGTGATCTACCACCGGGGGCAACAACCTACGAGCAGTACTTC	CATSDLPPGATTYEQYF
many	TRBJ1-5	TRBV20-1	TRBD1	TGCAGTGCGCGACAGGGGGGGCTTCTTAATCAGCCCCAGCATTTT	CSARQGGLLNQPQHF
few	TRBJ2-2	TRBV24-1	.	TGTGCCACCAGTGATATTTCTAGCAGCGTGGCCGGGGAGCTGTTTTTT	CATSDISSSVAGELFF
once	TRBJ2-3	TRBV5-5	TRBD2	TGTGCCAGCAGCTGGGAGGGTTGGGGCGCAAGCACAGATACGCAGTATTTT	CASSWEGWGASTDTQYF
few	TRBJ1-2	TRBV7-9	.	TGTGCCAGCAGCTTAGCGCCTGGTAACTATGGCTACACCTTC	CASSLAPGNYGYTF
.	TRBJ2-5	TRBV12-3/TRBV12-4	.	TGTGCCAGCAGTTTACAGGCTCACCAAGAGACCCAGTACTTC	CASSLQAHQETQYF
.	TRBJ2-7	TRBV29-1	.	TGCAGCGTTGAAGAGAAGGATAGCTCCTACGAGCAGTACTTC	CSVEEKDSSYEQYF
many	TRBJ1-2	TRBV29-1	.	TGCAGCGACTCCCAGGGCGGCTATGGCTACACCTTC	CSDSQGGYGYTF
few	TRBJ2-1	TRBV4-2	.	TGTGCCAGCAGCCAAGGACAGGAAGGCGGGTACAATGAGCAGTTCTTC	CASSQGQEGGYNEQFF
many	TRBJ2-1	TRBV25-1	.	TGTGCCAGCAGTGGGACCAGGGGACCGAAGGATGAGCAGTTCTTC	CASSGTRGPKDEQFF
few	TRBJ1-2	TRBV20-1	.	TGCAGTGCTCGGGACGACTCCGGGAAACGAGGCTACACCTTC	CSARDDSGKRGYTF
.	TRBJ2-2	TRBV2	TRBD2	TGTGCCAGCAGGCGGGAGGGCCGGAACACCGGGGAGCTGTTTTTT	CASRREGRNTGELFF
few	TRBJ2-1	TRBV20-1	TRBD2	TGCAGTGCTAGAGATGGGACTAGCCCTCGGCAGTTCTTC	CSARDGTSPRQFF
.	TRBJ1-2	TRBV11-2	TRBD1	TGTGCCAGCAGCCCGAACCGGGACAGGGACCTTTATGGCTACACCTTC	CASSPNRDRDLYGYTF
few	TRBJ2-1	TRBV20-1	TRBD2	TGCAGTGCGCAGATGGGACTAGCGGATAACAATGAGCAGTTCTTC	CSAQMGLADNNEQFF
many	TRBJ2-3	TRBV3-1	TRBD2	TGTGCCAGCGCCCAGCGGGGGGGCCTAAGCACAGATACGCAGTATTTT	CASAQRGGLSTDTQYF
many	TRBJ2-2	TRBV12-3/TRBV12-4	TRBD1	TGTGCCAGCACGGCCCGGACAGGCTTCACCGGGGAGCTGTTTTTT	CASTARTGFTGELFF
.	TRBJ2-3	TRBV15	.	TGTGCCACCAGCAGGTCGACGATAAGCACAGATACGCAGTATTTT	CATSRSTISTDTQYF
few	TRBJ2-1	TRBV28	TRBD2	TGTGCCAGCAGCTCGGGAGGGAGCTCGAATGAGCAGTTCTTC	CASSSGGSSNEQFF
few	TRBJ2-1	TRBV12-3/TRBV12-4	.	TGTGCCAGCAGTTTACGTATGTCAGGGGTACCTGAGCAGTTCTTC	CASSLRMSGVPEQFF
few	TRBJ2-6	TRBV5-1	.	TGCGCCAGCAGCTTATATTTGTCTGGGGCCAACGTCCTGACTTTC	CASSLYLSGANVLTF
.	TRBJ1-3	TRBV4-3	.	TGCGCCAGCAGCCAAGAGACTTGGGCGGCCGCAGCTGGTGGAAACACCATATATTTT	CASSQETWAAAAGGNTIYF
.	TRBJ2-5	TRBV6-2/TRBV6-3	.	TGTGCCAGCAGCCGATACAGGCAAGAGACCCAGTACTTC	CASSRYRQETQYF
.	TRBJ2-7	TRBV28	.	TGTGCCAGCAGTTTTGTCAGGAACTCCTACGAGCAGTACTTC	CASSFVRNSYEQYF
many	TRBJ2-7	TRBV5-1	TRBD1	TGTGCCAGCAGCTCCGGGACAGGGGCCTACGAGCAGTACTTC	CASSSGTGAYEQYF
.	TRBJ2-3	TRBV7-9	.	TGTGCCAGCAGCTTAGCTGGCGGGGGCATTAGCACAGATACGCAGTATTTT	CASSLAGGGISTDTQYF
.	TRBJ2-2	TRBV7-9	TRBD1	TGTGCCAGCAGCTCAGTGGACAGGGGGCGGACCGGGGAGCTGTTTTTT	CASSSVDRGRTGELFF
once	TRBJ2-1	TRBV20-1	TRBD2	TGCAGTGCTCAGCGGGGATACAATGAGCAGTTCTTC	CSAQRGYNEQFF
few	TRBJ2-3	TRBV4-1	TRBD2	TGCGCCAGCAGCCAGCGAAGCGGGGTTGGCACAGATACGCAGTATTTT	CASSQRSGVGTDTQYF
few	TRBJ2-3	TRBV6-5	TRBD1	TGTGCCAGCAGTTACCGGACAGGGGGCGTCAGCACAGATACGCAGTATTTT	CASSYRTGGVSTDTQYF
.	TRBJ2-6	TRBV9	.	TGTGCCAGCAGCGCAGGGGGGGCTGGGGCCAACGTCCTGACTTTC	CASSAGGAGANVLTF
few	TRBJ2-2	TRBV3-1	TRBD1	TGTGCCAGCAGCCTGCAACCGGGACAGGGGCTAATGAGGGTCGGGGAGCTGTTTTTT	CASSLQPGQGLMRVGELFF
.	TRBJ2-1	TRBV3-1	TRBD2	TGTGCCAGCAGCCAAAGCGGGGGACTAGGGGGGTCTGAGCAGTTCTTC	CASSQSGGLGGSEQFF
many	TRBJ1-2	TRBV7-9	.	TGTGCCAGCAGCTTAAATCTCTATGGCTACACCTTC	CASSLNLYGYTF
many	TRBJ2-5	TRBV6-2/TRBV6-3	.	TGTGCCAGCAGCCCCGTGGACGAGACCCAGTACTTC	CASSPVDETQYF
few	TRBJ2-7	TRBV21-1	.	TGTGCCAGCAGCATTCCGAGAAACGAGCAGTACTTC	CASSIPRNEQYF